Presented here are 17 T cell receptor beta chains from one specimen sequenced in a study of blood T cell repertoires in COVID-19. Profiling relied on immunoSEQ multiplex PCR, and the TCRdb table lists in-frame clones only, not all of them. The table has some 160,000 clones, around 85% seen once. Sequencing used peripheral blood. The receptors shown here come from a woman aged 70 to 79 with acute or convalescent COVID-19.

V gene TRBV30 combines with J gene TRBJ2-2; 7 nucleotides agree with TRBD1. Germline CDR1 is GTSNPN and CDR2 is SVGIG (reference sequence). The V segment lost 1 base and the J segment 0 bases; nucleotides outside the gene matches: 2. The CDR3 covers 15 residues. The CDR3 reads CAWSGTGANTGELFF. For the CDR3, the DNA is TGTGCCTGGAGTGGAACAGGGGCGAACACCGGGGAGCTGTTTTTT.

This clone was seen only once. Here the CDR3 reads CASSQESGGASSYNEQFF. In DNA, the CDR3 is TGCGCCAGCAGCCAAGAAAGCGGGGGGGCTAGCTCCTACAATGAGCAGTTCTTC. The chain recombines TRBV4-3 with TRBJ2-1, with 10 bases fitting TRBD2. CDR3 length equals 18 residues. Germline V gene data show CDR1 as LGHNA and CDR2 as YSLEER. V dropped 0 bases and J dropped 0; count of bases not matched to a gene: 5.

The chain is built from TRBV16 and TRBJ1-2; 8 bases are shared with TRBD1. The CDR3 consists of 13 residues. Trimming cost V 4 bases and J 6 bases; bases outside gene matches: 4. Germline CDR1 and CDR2: KGHSY and FQNENV. CDR3 sequence reads: CASSPWTGNGYTF. CDR3 in DNA: TGTGCCAGCAGCCCCTGGACAGGGAATGGCTACACCTTC.

This clone has just one count. The chain uses TRBV19 and TRBJ2-2; D gene ambiguous. Trimming took off 2 bases at V and 1 base at J, with 5 bases between the two ends. The germline gives CDR1 LNHDA, CDR2 SQIVND (reference sequence). CDR3 size: 14 residues. The CDR3: CASSISENTGELFF. CDR3 DNA sequence: TGTGCCAGTAGTATATCAGAGAACACCGGGGAGCTGTTTTTT.

This clone was counted only a few times. This rearrangement joins TRBV18 to TRBJ1-2; D is possibly TRBD1 (6 bases). The CDR3 is made up of 13 amino acids. V was clipped by 1 base and J by 7 bases, with 10 bases between them. The germline V gene has CDR1 KGHSH and CDR2 LQKENI. For the CDR3, the DNA is TGTGCCAGCTCACCACGGGAACAGGGTGGCTACACCTTC. Its protein product is CASSPREQGGYTF.

The V and J genes are TRBV27 and TRBJ2-7; D not certain. The CDR3 is 13 amino acids. Germline CDR1 and CDR2: MNHEY and SMNVEV (reference sequence). Trimming shortened V by 4 bases and J by 4 bases, and 11 bases separated the two germline ends. In nucleotides, the CDR3 is TGTGCCAGCAGTTCAGCAGGATTTTACGAGCAGTACTTC. It specifies CASSSAGFYEQYF.

This clone has a single count. This chain uses TRBV18 with TRBJ2-7, with D possibly TRBD1 on 5 matching bases. CDR1 KGHSH and CDR2 LQKENI come from the germline V gene. The CDR3 loop spans 15 amino acids. V lost 4 bases and J 5 bases, leaving 18 bases between the germline ends. CDR3 bases: TGTGCCAGCTCACGGGGCCCTGGGGCTGGCAACGAGCAGTACTTC. Protein: CASSRGPGAGNEQYF.

This chain connects TRBV12-3 or TRBV12-4 to TRBJ1-2; D is unclear. The CDR3 has 12 amino acids. Between the trimmed V and J ends, which lost 5 bases and 4 bases, there was a span of 8 bases. CDR3 in amino acids: CASSRTRYGYTF. DNA for the CDR3: TGTGCCAGCAGTCGGACTCGCTATGGCTACACCTTC.

V and J are TRBV9 and TRBJ1-4; a weak D match, TRBD1 (6 bases). The CDR3 is 15 amino acids. Germline CDR1 and CDR2: SGDLS and YYNGEE. Trimming took off 2 bases at V and 6 bases at J, with 14 bases between the two ends. The CDR3 loop reads CASSVSQGRDEKLFF. In DNA form, the CDR3 reads TGTGCCAGCAGCGTCTCCCAGGGGCGGGATGAAAAACTGTTTTTT. The variable domain in full, completed from reference TRBV9 and TRBJ1-4, reads DSGVTQTPKHLITATGQRVTLRCSPRSGDLSVYWYQQSLDQGLQFLIQYYNGEERAKGNILERFSAQQFPDLHSELNLSSLELGDSALYFCASSVSQGRDEKLFFGSGTQLSVL.

The chain employs TRBV5-1 and TRBJ1-2, with D unresolved. Germline V gene sequence: CDR1 SGHRS, CDR2 YFSETQ. The CDR3 is 13 residues long. Deletions cut 3 bases from V and 2 bases from J, with 8 bases between. The CDR3 protein is CASSYEQNYGYTF. CDR3 DNA sequence: TGCGCCAGCAGCTACGAACAGAACTATGGCTACACCTTC.

In its sample, this clone was seen a few times. This chain joins TRBV6-5 and TRBJ1-2; 9 nucleotides align to TRBD1. The CDR3 has 14 residues. CDR1 is MNHEY and CDR2 is SVGAGI in the germline V gene. V shed 7 bases, J shed 3 bases, and the junction held 6 bases outside the gene matches. CDR3 sequence (DNA): TGTGCCAGCACCAGTAGGGACAGGGACTATGGCTACACCTTC. It codes for CASTSRDRDYGYTF.

The rearrangement joins TRBV9 to TRBJ1-1; D is perhaps TRBD1 (6 bases). Germline-derived CDR1 and CDR2 are SGDLS and YYNGEE. The V gene lost 2 bases and the J gene lost 4 bases, with 12 bases spanning the gap. This CDR3 is built from 14 residues. The CDR3 region has the DNA TGTGCCAGCAGCGTCGTTACAGGGTCCACTGAAGCTTTCTTT. Translating gives CASSVVTGSTEAFF.

This clone was observed once. The rearrangement uses TRBV19 and TRBJ2-1; D may be TRBD2 (6 bases). The ends were cut back, 6 bases at V and 7 bases at J, with 10 bases in the middle. Germline V lookup: CDR1 LNHDA, CDR2 SQIVND (reference sequence). The CDR3 has 12 residues. In DNA form, the CDR3 reads TGTGCCAGTAGCTGGGGGGAGAATGAGCAGTTCTTC. Translated, it gives CASSWGENEQFF.

V is TRBV11-2 and J is TRBJ1-3; maybe TRBD1 (5 bases). Germline CDR1 reads SGHAT; CDR2 reads FQNNGV. The CDR3 extends over 18 amino acids. V was trimmed by 0 bases and J by 0 bases, leaving 15 bases between them. The CDR3 DNA sequence: TGTGCCAGCAGCTTAGAGGCTGGCGGGGCAACCTCTGGAAACACCATATATTTT. Amino acid sequence: CASSLEAGGATSGNTIYF.

CDR3: CASSFVPVETQYF. The CDR3 coding sequence is TGTGCCAGCAGTTTTGTCCCGGTGGAGACCCAGTACTTC. The chain employs TRBV6-2 or TRBV6-3 and TRBJ2-5; no clear D. Germline-derived CDR1 and CDR2 are MNHEY and SVGEGT. The germline V and J ends were trimmed by 4 bases and 5 bases, with 11 bases remaining between them. The CDR3 runs to 13 residues.

V is TRBV28 and J is TRBJ1-3; 11 bases fit TRBD1. The length of the CDR3 is 16 residues. Germline assignment: CDR1 MDHEN and CDR2 SYDVKM. Trimming took 9 bases from V and 3 from J; bases not matched to a gene: 10. This CDR3 reads CASGTGGLSGGNTIYF. DNA of the CDR3: TGTGCCAGTGGGACAGGGGGATTGTCGGGTGGAAACACCATATATTTT. The whole variable domain, filled in from reference TRBV28 and TRBJ1-3, reads DVKVTQSSRYLVKRTGEKVFLECVQDMDHENMFWYRQDPGLGLRLIYFSYDVKMKEKGDIPEGYSVSREKKERFSLILESASTNQTSMYLCASGTGGLSGGNTIYFGEGSWLTVV.

The chain carries TRBV20-1 and TRBJ2-7, with 7 bases identical to TRBD2. The CDR3 has 13 amino acids. Germline V gene data show CDR1 as DFQATT and CDR2 as SNEGSKA (reference sequence). Trimming cost V 3 bases and J 4 bases; bases outside gene matches: 6. This chain's CDR3 is CSASRREWYEQYF. The CDR3 nucleotides are TGCAGTGCTAGTAGGCGGGAGTGGTACGAGCAGTACTTC.